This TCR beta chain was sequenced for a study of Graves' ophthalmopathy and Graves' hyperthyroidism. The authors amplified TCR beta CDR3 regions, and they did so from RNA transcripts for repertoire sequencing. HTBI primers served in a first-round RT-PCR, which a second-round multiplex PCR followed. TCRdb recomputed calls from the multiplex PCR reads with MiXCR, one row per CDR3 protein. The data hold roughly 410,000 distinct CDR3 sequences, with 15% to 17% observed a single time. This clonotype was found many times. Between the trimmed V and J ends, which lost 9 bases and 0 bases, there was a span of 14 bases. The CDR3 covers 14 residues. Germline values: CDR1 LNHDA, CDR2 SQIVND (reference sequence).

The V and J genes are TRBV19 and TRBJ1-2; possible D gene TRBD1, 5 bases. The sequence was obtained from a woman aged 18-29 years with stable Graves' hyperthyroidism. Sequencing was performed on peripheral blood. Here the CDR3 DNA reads TGTGCCAGCCTAAGACAGCCTCCTAACTATGGCTACACCTTC. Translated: CASLRQPPNYGYTF. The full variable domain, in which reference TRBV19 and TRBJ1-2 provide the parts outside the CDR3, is DGGITQSPKYLFRKEGQNVTLSCEQNLNHDAMYWYRQDPGQGLRLIYYSQIVNDFQKGDIAEGYSVSREKKESFPLTVTSAQKNPTAFYLCASLRQPPNYGYTFGSGTRLTVV.